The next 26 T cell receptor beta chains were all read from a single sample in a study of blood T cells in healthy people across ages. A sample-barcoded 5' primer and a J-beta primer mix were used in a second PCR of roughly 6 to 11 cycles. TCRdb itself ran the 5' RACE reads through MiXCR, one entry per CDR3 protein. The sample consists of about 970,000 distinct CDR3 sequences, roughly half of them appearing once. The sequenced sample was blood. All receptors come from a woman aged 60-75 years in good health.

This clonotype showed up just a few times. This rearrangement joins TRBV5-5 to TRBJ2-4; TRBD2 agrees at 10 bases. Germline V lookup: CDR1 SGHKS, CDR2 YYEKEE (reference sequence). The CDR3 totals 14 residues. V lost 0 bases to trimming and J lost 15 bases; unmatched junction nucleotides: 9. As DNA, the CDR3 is TGTGCCAGCAGCTTGGCCGGGACTAGCGTGTCGGGGTACTTC. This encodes CASSLAGTSVSGYF.

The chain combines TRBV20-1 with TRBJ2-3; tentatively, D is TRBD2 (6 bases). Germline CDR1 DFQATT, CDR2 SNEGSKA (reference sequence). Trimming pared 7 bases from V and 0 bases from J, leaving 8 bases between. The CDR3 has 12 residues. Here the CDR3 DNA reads TGCAGTGGTGGAGGGAGCACAGATACGCAGTATTTT. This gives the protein CSGGGSTDTQYF.

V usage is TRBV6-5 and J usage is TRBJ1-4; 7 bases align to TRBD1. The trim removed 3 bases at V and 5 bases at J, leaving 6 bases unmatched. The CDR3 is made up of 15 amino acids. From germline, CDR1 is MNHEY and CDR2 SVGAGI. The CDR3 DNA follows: TGTGCCAGCAGTTATAGGGGGCGAGGGAATGAAAAACTGTTTTTT. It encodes CASSYRGRGNEKLFF.

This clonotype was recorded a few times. The CDR3 sequence is CASSLGGPIEAFF. The DNA of the CDR3 is TGTGCCAGCAGCTTGGGGGGCCCTATAGAGGCTTTCTTT. The gene calls are TRBV7-2 and TRBJ1-1; weak D call: TRBD1 (6 bases). This CDR3 has 13 residues. In germline, CDR1 is SGHTA, CDR2 FQGNSA. Deletions cut 3 bases from V and 11 bases from J, with 16 bases between.

CDR3 DNA: TGTGCCAGCAGCCAAGACGACACTGAAGCTTTCTTT. This translates into CASSQDDTEAFF. The chain recombines TRBV3-1 with TRBJ1-1; D unresolved. The V end was cut by 0 bases, the J end by 3 bases, with 2 bases between. CDR3 length: 12 amino acids. Germline lookup yields CDR1 LGHDT and CDR2 YNNKEL (reference sequence).

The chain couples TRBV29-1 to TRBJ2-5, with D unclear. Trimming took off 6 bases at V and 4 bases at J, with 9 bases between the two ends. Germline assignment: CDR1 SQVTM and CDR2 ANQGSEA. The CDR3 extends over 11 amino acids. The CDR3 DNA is TGCAGCGTAACTTCTCCAGAGACCCAGTACTTC. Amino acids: CSVTSPETQYF.

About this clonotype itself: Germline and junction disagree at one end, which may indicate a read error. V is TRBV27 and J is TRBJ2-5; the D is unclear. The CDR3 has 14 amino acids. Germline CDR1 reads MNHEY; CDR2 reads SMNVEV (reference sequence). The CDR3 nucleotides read TGTACCAGCAGTGCTAATGCGGTCACCAGTAGGCAGTACTTC. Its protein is CTSSANAVTSRQYF.

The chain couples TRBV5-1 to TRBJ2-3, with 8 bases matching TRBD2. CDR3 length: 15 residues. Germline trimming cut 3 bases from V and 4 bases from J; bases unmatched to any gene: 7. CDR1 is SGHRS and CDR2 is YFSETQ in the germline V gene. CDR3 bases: TGCGCCAGCAGCTCCCTAGCGGGTGACCCAGATACGCAGTATTTT. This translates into CASSSLAGDPDTQYF.

The CDR3: CSARSDRANEQFF. In DNA, the CDR3 is TGCAGTGCTAGATCCGACAGGGCCAATGAGCAGTTCTTC. This rearrangement joins TRBV20-1 to TRBJ2-1; 7 nucleotides agree with TRBD1. With 2 bases clipped from V and 6 bases from J, the junction kept 4 bases outside the gene matches. The CDR3 is 13 amino acids. CDR1 and CDR2 (germline): DFQATT, SNEGSKA (reference sequence).

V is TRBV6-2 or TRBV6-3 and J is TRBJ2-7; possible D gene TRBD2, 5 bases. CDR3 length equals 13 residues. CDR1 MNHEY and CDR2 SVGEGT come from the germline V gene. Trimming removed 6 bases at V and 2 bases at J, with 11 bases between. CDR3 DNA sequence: TGTGCCAGCAGGGACCCGGGGACCTACGAGCAGTACTTC. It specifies CASRDPGTYEQYF.

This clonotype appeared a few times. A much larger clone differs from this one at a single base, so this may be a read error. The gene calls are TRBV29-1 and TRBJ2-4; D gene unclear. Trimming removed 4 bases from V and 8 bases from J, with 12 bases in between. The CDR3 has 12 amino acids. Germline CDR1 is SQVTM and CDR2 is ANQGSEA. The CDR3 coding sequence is TGCAGCGTTGGTTCTCTTGGGGACATTCAGTACTTC. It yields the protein CSVGSLGDIQYF.

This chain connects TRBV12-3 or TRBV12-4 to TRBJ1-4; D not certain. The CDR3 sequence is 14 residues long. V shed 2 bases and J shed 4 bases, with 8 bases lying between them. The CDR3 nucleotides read TGTGCCAGCAGTTTAAGTGGACGTAATGAAAAACTGTTTTTT. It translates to CASSLSGRNEKLFF.

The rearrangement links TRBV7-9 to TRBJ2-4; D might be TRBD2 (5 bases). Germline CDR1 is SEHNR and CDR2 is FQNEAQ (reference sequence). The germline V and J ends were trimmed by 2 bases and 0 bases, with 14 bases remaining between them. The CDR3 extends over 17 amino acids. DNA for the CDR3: TGTGCCAGCAGCTTAACCCTCGGGAATTTAGCCAAAAACATTCAGTACTTC. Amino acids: CASSLTLGNLAKNIQYF.

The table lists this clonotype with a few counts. The CDR3 nucleotides are TGTGCCAGCAGGACTAGCGGGATTAGCTCCTACAATGAGCAGTTCTTC. Translated, it gives CASRTSGISSYNEQFF. The chain joins TRBV6-1 to TRBJ2-1, with 11 positions matching TRBD2. CDR1 is MNHNS, CDR2 SASEGT, per germline. This CDR3 has 16 amino acids. V lost 6 bases to trimming and J lost 0 bases; unmatched junction nucleotides: 4.

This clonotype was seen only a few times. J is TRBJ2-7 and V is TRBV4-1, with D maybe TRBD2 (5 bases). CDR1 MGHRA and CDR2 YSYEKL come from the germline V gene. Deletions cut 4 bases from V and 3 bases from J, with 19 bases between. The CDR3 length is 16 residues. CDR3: CASSPLSSTGNYEQYF. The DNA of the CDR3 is TGCGCCAGCAGCCCATTGTCTAGCACCGGTAACTACGAGCAGTACTTC.

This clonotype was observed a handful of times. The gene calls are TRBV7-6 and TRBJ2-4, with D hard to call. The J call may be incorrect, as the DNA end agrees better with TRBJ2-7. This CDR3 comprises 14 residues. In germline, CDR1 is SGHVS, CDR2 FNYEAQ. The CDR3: CASSPSVGPYEQYF. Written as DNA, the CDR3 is TGTGCCAGCAGCCCTAGTGTTGGCCCCTACGAGCAGTACTTC.

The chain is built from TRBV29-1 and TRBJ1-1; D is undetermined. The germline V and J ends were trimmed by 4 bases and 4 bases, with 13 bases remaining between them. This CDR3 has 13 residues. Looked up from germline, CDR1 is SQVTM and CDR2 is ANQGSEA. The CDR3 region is CSVVYGSGTEAFF. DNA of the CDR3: TGCAGCGTTGTTTATGGGTCGGGCACTGAAGCTTTCTTT.

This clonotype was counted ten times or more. The CDR3 loop is CASSLGQGADTQYF. In DNA, the CDR3 is TGTGCCAGCAGTCTGGGACAGGGGGCAGATACGCAGTATTTT. The rearrangement uses TRBV28 and TRBJ2-3, with 11 nucleotides matching TRBD1. Germline V CDR1 and CDR2: MDHEN, SYDVKM. This CDR3 has 14 amino acids. V shed 5 bases and J 4 bases; nucleotides not matched to a gene: 2.

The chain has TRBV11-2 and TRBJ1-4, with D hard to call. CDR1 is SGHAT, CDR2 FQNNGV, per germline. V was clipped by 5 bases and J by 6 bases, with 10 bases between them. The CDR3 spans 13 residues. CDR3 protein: CASSKSGDEKLFF. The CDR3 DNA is TGTGCCAGCAGCAAAAGTGGAGATGAAAAACTGTTTTTT.

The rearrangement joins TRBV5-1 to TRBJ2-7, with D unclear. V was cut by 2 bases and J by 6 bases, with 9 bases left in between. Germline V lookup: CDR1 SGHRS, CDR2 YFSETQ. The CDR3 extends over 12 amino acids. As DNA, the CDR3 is TGCGCCAGCAGCTTACAGAGGTCCGAGCAGTACTTC. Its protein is CASSLQRSEQYF.

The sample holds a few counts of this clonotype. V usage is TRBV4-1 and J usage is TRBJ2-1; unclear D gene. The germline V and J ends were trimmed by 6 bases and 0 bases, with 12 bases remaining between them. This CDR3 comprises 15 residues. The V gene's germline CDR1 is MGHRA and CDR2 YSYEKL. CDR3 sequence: CASRPDSSSYNEQFF. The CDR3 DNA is TGCGCCAGCAGACCCGACTCGAGCTCCTACAATGAGCAGTTCTTC.

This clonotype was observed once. The CDR3 nucleotides read TGTGCCATCTCTATTACTAGCCCTAAAACCTACAATGAGCAGTTCTTC. This codes for CAISITSPKTYNEQFF. J is TRBJ2-1 and V is TRBV10-3; D is possibly TRBD2 (6 bases). The CDR3 covers 16 residues. Between the trimmed V and J ends, which lost 8 bases and 2 bases, there was a span of 19 bases. Germline-derived CDR1 and CDR2 are ENHRY and SYGVKD.

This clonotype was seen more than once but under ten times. The DNA for the CDR3 is TGTGCCAGCAGCGTAGAATTGGGGGATACGCAGTATTTT. It codes for CASSVELGDTQYF. The chain combines TRBV7-2 with TRBJ2-3; D gene uncertain. The germline gives CDR1 SGHTA, CDR2 FQGNSA. The V and J ends lost 5 bases and 6 bases respectively, with 12 bases between them. The CDR3 runs to 13 residues.

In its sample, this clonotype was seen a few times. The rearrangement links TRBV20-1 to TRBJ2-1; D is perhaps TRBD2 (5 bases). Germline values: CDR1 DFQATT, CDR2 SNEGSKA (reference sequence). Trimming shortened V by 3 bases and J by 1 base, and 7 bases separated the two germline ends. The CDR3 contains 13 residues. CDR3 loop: CSASGESYNEQFF. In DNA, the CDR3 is TGCAGTGCTAGCGGGGAGTCCTACAATGAGCAGTTCTTC.

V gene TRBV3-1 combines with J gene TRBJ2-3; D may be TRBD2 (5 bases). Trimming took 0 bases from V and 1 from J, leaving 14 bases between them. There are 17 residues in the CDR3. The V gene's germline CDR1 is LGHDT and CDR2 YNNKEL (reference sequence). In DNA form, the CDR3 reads TGTGCCAGCAGCCAAGATCATGTTAGCGCGGGCACAGATACGCAGTATTTT. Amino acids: CASSQDHVSAGTDTQYF.

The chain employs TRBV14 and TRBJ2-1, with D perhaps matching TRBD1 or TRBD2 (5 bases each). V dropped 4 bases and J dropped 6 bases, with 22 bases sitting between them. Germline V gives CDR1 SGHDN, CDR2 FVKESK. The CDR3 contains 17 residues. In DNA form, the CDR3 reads TGTGCCAGCAGCCCCGTAGGGGACCTGTGGGCCACCAATGAGCAGTTCTTC. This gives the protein CASSPVGDLWATNEQFF.